Listed below are T cell receptor beta chains from one sample, sequenced in a study of human T cells and chemical hapten exposure. In TCRdb, the RACE reads were re-called with MiXCR into one record per CDR3 protein. This table holds about 180,000 distinct CDR3 sequences, approximately 29% found once. Sequences were derived from whole blood, sampled in connection with sensitization to the hapten diphenylcyclopropenone (DPC). The receptors stem from a woman aged 25-40 years with alopecia areata. Some clones in this sample may be carry-over from other donors' samples. CDR3s leave out the opening cysteine and the closing phenylalanine or tryptophan. Part of the rows lack a size; the others show once, few, many or a class for expanded clones.

v_gene: TRBV7-2; j_gene: TRBJ2-1; abundance: NA; CDR3aa: ASSLEGGIYNEQF
v_gene: TRBV11-2; j_gene: TRBJ2-2; abundance: NA; CDR3aa: ASSLAQELF
v_gene: TRBV29-1; j_gene: TRBJ1-2; abundance: NA; CDR3aa: SVWTEAGYT
v_gene: TRBV28; j_gene: TRBJ2-5; abundance: NA; CDR3aa: ASSPPVAGEGETQY
v_gene: TRBV9; j_gene: TRBJ2-6; abundance: NA; CDR3aa: ASSWGQGVIGGANVLT
v_gene: TRBV2; j_gene: TRBJ2-2; abundance: NA; CDR3aa: ASSERQGDTGELF
v_gene: TRBV7-8; j_gene: TRBJ1-6; abundance: NA; CDR3aa: ASSLVGSPLH
v_gene: TRBV3-1; j_gene: TRBJ2-2; abundance: NA; CDR3aa: ASSLGLAGATNTGELF
v_gene: TRBV20-1; j_gene: TRBJ1-1; abundance: NA; CDR3aa: SATGRPLNTEAF
v_gene: TRBV9; j_gene: TRBJ2-1; abundance: once; CDR3aa: ASSSPGLSYNEQF
v_gene: TRBV11-1; j_gene: TRBJ2-1; abundance: few; CDR3aa: ASSLDFSHLEQF
v_gene: TRBV18; j_gene: TRBJ2-4; abundance: NA; CDR3aa: ASSGDRGNRGVQY
v_gene: TRBV7-9; j_gene: TRBJ2-1; abundance: NA; CDR3aa: ASSPSWF
v_gene: TRBV5-1; j_gene: TRBJ2-7; abundance: NA; CDR3aa: ASSSGQQKTYEQY
v_gene: TRBV7-2; j_gene: TRBJ2-1; abundance: NA; CDR3aa: ASSLGTAGEQF
v_gene: TRBV7-6; j_gene: TRBJ2-1; abundance: few; CDR3aa: ASSRQGNYNEQF
v_gene: TRBV9; j_gene: TRBJ2-6; abundance: few; CDR3aa: ASSTSGSGANVLT
v_gene: TRBV4-2; j_gene: TRBJ2-2; abundance: NA; CDR3aa: ASSQEWAGGVANTGELF
v_gene: TRBV3-1; j_gene: TRBJ1-2; abundance: NA; CDR3aa: ASSQDRQGRYGYT
v_gene: TRBV12-3/TRBV12-4; j_gene: TRBJ2-7; abundance: NA; CDR3aa: ASSLENEQY
v_gene: TRBV5-1; j_gene: TRBJ1-2; abundance: few; CDR3aa: ASSQIHRQGAAGYT
v_gene: TRBV5-8; j_gene: TRBJ1-1; abundance: NA; CDR3aa: ASSSFLRTDRLSNTEAF
v_gene: TRBV20-1; j_gene: TRBJ2-7; abundance: NA; CDR3aa: SAAQGSAYEQY
v_gene: TRBV29-1; j_gene: TRBJ2-1; abundance: few; CDR3aa: SVERQNEQF
v_gene: TRBV9; j_gene: TRBJ1-2; abundance: few; CDR3aa: ASSPSAGTPNYGYT
v_gene: TRBV28; j_gene: TRBJ1-2; abundance: many; CDR3aa: ASSRPDSLNYGYT
v_gene: TRBV28; j_gene: TRBJ1-2; abundance: few; CDR3aa: ASSEGGGGYT
v_gene: TRBV10-3; j_gene: TRBJ1-5; abundance: few; CDR3aa: AISALPGPSQPQH
v_gene: TRBV6-5; j_gene: TRBJ1-2; abundance: NA; CDR3aa: ASSYSIPGGYGYT
v_gene: TRBV29-1; j_gene: TRBJ2-7; abundance: NA; CDR3aa: SVQTSSYEQY
v_gene: TRBV20-1; j_gene: TRBJ1-6; abundance: NA; CDR3aa: SASSIESANSPLH
v_gene: TRBV7-2; j_gene: TRBJ1-2; abundance: few; CDR3aa: ASSLETYYGYT
v_gene: TRBV19; j_gene: TRBJ2-1; abundance: NA; CDR3aa: ASSIDLGWTEQF
v_gene: TRBV9; j_gene: TRBJ2-1; abundance: many; CDR3aa: ASSVLGAGEYNEQF
v_gene: TRBV5-1; j_gene: TRBJ1-1; abundance: NA; CDR3aa: ASSLATLGTVNTEAF
v_gene: TRBV29-1; j_gene: TRBJ2-1; abundance: NA; CDR3aa: SVVAGGPNEQF
v_gene: TRBV10-2; j_gene: TRBJ2-5; abundance: few; CDR3aa: ASSEKGTGGLGQETQY
v_gene: TRBV7-8; j_gene: TRBJ2-5; abundance: NA; CDR3aa: ASSSSGGALVAQY
v_gene: TRBV29-1; j_gene: TRBJ2-1; abundance: few; CDR3aa: SGGGAEQF
v_gene: TRBV7-2; j_gene: TRBJ2-7; abundance: NA; CDR3aa: ASARKGFEQY
v_gene: TRBV5-1; j_gene: TRBJ2-3; abundance: NA; CDR3aa: ASSPGASTDTQY
v_gene: TRBV29-1; j_gene: TRBJ2-3; abundance: NA; CDR3aa: SAGPGAGDTQY
v_gene: TRBV18; j_gene: TRBJ2-5; abundance: many; CDR3aa: ASSPPGETQY
v_gene: TRBV5-6; j_gene: TRBJ2-2; abundance: NA; CDR3aa: ASSLGDRVAGELF
v_gene: TRBV20-1; j_gene: TRBJ2-7; abundance: few; CDR3aa: SAMPGRYEQY
v_gene: TRBV6-2/TRBV6-3; j_gene: TRBJ2-5; abundance: NA; CDR3aa: ASSYGQFETQY
v_gene: TRBV4-2; j_gene: TRBJ2-2; abundance: NA; CDR3aa: ASSQVVAGANTGELF
v_gene: TRBV6-5; j_gene: TRBJ1-6; abundance: NA; CDR3aa: ASSADRGSPLH
v_gene: TRBV3-1; j_gene: TRBJ1-1; abundance: NA; CDR3aa: ASSATGFTEAF
v_gene: TRBV20-1; j_gene: TRBJ2-3; abundance: NA; CDR3aa: SAGGGTDTQY
v_gene: TRBV7-9; j_gene: TRBJ1-6; abundance: NA; CDR3aa: ASSIGQRGSPLH
v_gene: TRBV2; j_gene: TRBJ2-7; abundance: NA; CDR3aa: ASRSPGQPYEQY
v_gene: TRBV6-6; j_gene: TRBJ2-2; abundance: many; CDR3aa: ASSPTGLNTGELF
v_gene: TRBV20-1; j_gene: TRBJ1-4; abundance: NA; CDR3aa: SARVRGGEKLF